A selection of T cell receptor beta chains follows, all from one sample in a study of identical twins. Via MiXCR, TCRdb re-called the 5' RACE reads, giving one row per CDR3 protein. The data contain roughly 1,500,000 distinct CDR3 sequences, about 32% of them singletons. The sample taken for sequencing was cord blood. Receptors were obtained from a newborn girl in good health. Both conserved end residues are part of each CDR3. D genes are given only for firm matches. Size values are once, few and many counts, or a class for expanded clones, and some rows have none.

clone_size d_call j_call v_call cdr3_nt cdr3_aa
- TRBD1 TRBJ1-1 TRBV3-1 TGTGCCAGCAGGTCCTGGGACAGGGGGAATGGGGGCACTGAAGCTTTCTTT CASRSWDRGNGGTEAFF
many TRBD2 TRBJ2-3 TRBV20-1 TGCAGTGCTAGAGATCCGGCGGGAGGCACAGATACGCAGTATTTT CSARDPAGGTDTQYF
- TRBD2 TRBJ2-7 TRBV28 TGTGCCAGCGGTTTGACTAGCGGCTCCTACGAGCAGTACTTC CASGLTSGSYEQYF
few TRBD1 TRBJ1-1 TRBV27 TGTGCCAGCAGTTCTGAACGGACAGGACCGAACACTGAAGCTTTCTTT CASSSERTGPNTEAFF
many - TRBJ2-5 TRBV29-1 TGCAGCGTTGAAGATAATCAGGGGGAGACCCAGTACTTC CSVEDNQGETQYF
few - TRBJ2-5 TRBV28 TGTGCCAGCAGTCTATTCTCAACAGGGAAGACCCAGTACTTC CASSLFSTGKTQYF
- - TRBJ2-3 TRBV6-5 TGTGCCAGCAGTTACACAGCGGGTTCCTTCACAGATACGCAGTATTTT CASSYTAGSFTDTQYF
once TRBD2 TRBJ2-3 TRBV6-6 TGTGCCAGCAGTTACCTGGGGACTAGCGGGGGGATAGATACGCAGTATTTT CASSYLGTSGGIDTQYF
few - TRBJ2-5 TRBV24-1 TGTGCCACCAGTGATTTCCGGGGGACGGGAGAGACCCAGTACTTC CATSDFRGTGETQYF
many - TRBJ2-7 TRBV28 TGTGCCAGCGGTCGGGCAGGGCTCGACGAGCAGTACTTC CASGRAGLDEQYF
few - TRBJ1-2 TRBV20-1 TGCAGTGCTAGATCCAATAACTATGGCTACACCTTC CSARSNNYGYTF
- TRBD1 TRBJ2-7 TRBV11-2 TGTGCCTGCGGCTGGGACAGGGGGTACGAGCAGTACTTC CACGWDRGYEQYF
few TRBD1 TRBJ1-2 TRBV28 TGTGCCAGCAGTTCTTCACAGGGGGGGGCTAACTATGGCTACACCTTC CASSSSQGGANYGYTF
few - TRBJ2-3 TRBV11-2 TGTGCCAGCAGCCACCGGGTCCTAGGGACAGATACGCAGTATTTT CASSHRVLGTDTQYF
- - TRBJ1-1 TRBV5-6 TGTGCCAGCAGCTTGTTGGGGGTTAGGACTGAAGCTTTCTTT CASSLLGVRTEAFF
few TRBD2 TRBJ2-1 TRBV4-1 TGCGCCAGCAGCCAAGAGGTTACCGGACTAGCGGAGTCAAGCTCCTACAATGAGCAGTTCTTC CASSQEVTGLAESSSYNEQFF
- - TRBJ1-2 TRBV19 TGTGCCAGGACAGACGACTATGGCTACACCTTC CARTDDYGYTF
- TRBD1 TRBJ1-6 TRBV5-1 TGCGCCAGCAGCTCGGATGGACAGGGTAATTCACCCCTCCACTTT CASSSDGQGNSPLHF
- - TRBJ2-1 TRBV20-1 TGCAGTGCTAGAGATCGTCGGCCCTCCGATGAGCAGTTCTTC CSARDRRPSDEQFF
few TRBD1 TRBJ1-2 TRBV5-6 TGTGCCAGCAGCTGGGGACAGGTTAACTATGGCTACACCTTC CASSWGQVNYGYTF
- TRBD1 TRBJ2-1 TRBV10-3 TGTGCCATCAGTGAGTCTAAGACAGGGGGCAATGAGCAGTTCTTC CAISESKTGGNEQFF
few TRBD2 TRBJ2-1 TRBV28 TGTGCCAGCAGTTTAAGTCGGGTTAGCGGGAGGGGCAATGAGCAGTTCTTC CASSLSRVSGRGNEQFF
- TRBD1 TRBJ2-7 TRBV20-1 TGCAGTGCTACCCGACAGGGTTCGCACTACGAGCAGTACTTC CSATRQGSHYEQYF
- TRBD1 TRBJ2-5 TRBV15 TGTGCCACCAGCAGATCCGCAGGGGGCCAAGAGACCCAGTACTTC CATSRSAGGQETQYF
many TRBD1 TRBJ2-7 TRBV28 TGTGCCAGCTTAAATCGGGGACAGGGCTCCTACGAGCAGTACTTC CASLNRGQGSYEQYF
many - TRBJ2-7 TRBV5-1 TGCGCCAGCACGTTTGGGTATCCCTACGAGCAGTACTTC CASTFGYPYEQYF
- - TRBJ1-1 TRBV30 TGTGCCTGGAGTACCCAAGGGCTCGGTGAAGCTTTCTTT CAWSTQGLGEAFF
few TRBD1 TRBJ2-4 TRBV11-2 TGTGCCAGCAGGCAGACAGGGGTAGCCAAAAACATTCAGTACTTC CASRQTGVAKNIQYF
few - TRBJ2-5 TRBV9 TGTGCCAGCAGCGTAGGCGTGCGGGACGGAAAAGAGACCCAGTACTTC CASSVGVRDGKETQYF
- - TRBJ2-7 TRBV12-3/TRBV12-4 TGTGCCAGCAGTTTCGAGCAAAAATACGAGCAGTACTTC CASSFEQKYEQYF
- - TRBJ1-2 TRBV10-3 TGTGCCATCAGTGAGTCAGGGGCTGGCTATGGCCACACCTTC CAISESGAGYGHTF
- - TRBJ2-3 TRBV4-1 TGCGCCAGCAGCCAGCAAGCGGTCACAGATACGCAGTATTTT CASSQQAVTDTQYF
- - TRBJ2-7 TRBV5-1 TGCGCCAGCAGTTGGGAGTCCGGCTACGAGCAGTACTTC CASSWESGYEQYF
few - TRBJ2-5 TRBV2 TGTGCCAGCACCCCGGGACGGATGATCCAAGAGACCCAGTACTTC CASTPGRMIQETQYF
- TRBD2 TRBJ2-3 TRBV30 TGTGCCTGGAGCGGGGGGGAGGATACGCAGTATTTT CAWSGGEDTQYF
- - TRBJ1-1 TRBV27 TGTGCCAGCAGTTTCCTGGACAGACCCACTGAAGCTTTCTTT CASSFLDRPTEAFF
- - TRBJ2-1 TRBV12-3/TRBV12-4 TGTGCCAGCAGTTTAGAGGGACACAATGAGCAGTTCTTC CASSLEGHNEQFF
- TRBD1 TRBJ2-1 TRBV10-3 TGTGCCACCATGACCGGGACAGGGAGCTACAATGAGCAGTTCTTC CATMTGTGSYNEQFF
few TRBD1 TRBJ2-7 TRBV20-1 TGCAGTGCCGAGAATGCAGGGGGCTATAGCTACGAGCAGTACTTC CSAENAGGYSYEQYF
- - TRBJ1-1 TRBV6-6 TGTGCCAGCAGTTACTCGACTCGTGCTTTCTTT CASSYSTRAFF
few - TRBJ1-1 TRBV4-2 TGTGCCAGCAGCCAAGAGGAGAGGCTGAACACTGAAGCTTTCTTT CASSQEERLNTEAFF
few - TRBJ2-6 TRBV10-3 TGTGCCATCAGTGATAACCGTCGGGCTCTCTCTGGGGCCAACGTCCTGACTTTC CAISDNRRALSGANVLTF
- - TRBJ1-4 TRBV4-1 TGCGCCAGCAGCCAAGAGTTCGATGAAAAACTGTTTTTT CASSQEFDEKLFF
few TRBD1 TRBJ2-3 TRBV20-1 TGCAGTGCTCCCCAGGGGGGCACAGATACGCAGTATTTT CSAPQGGTDTQYF
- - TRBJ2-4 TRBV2 TGTGCCAGCAGGGACAGTAGGGCCAAAAACATTCAGTACTTC CASRDSRAKNIQYF